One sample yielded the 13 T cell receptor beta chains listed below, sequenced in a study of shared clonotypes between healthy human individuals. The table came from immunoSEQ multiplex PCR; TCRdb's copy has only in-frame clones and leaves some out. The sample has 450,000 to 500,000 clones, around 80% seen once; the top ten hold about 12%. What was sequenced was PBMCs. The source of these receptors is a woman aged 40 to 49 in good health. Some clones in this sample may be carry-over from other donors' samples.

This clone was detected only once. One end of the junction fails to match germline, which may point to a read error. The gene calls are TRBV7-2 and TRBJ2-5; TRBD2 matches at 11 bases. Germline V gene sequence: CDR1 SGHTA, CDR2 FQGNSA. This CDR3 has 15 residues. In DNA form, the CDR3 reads TGTGCCAGCAGCTGGACTAGCGGGCCGGAAGAGGCCCAGTACTTC. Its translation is CASSWTSGPEEAQYF.

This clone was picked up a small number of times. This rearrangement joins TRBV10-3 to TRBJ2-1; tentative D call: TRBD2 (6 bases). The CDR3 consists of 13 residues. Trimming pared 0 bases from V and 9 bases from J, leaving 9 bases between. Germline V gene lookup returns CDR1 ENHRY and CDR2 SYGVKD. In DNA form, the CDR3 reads TGTGCCATCAGTGAGTCTAAGGGAGGTGAGCAGTTCTTC. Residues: CAISESKGGEQFF.

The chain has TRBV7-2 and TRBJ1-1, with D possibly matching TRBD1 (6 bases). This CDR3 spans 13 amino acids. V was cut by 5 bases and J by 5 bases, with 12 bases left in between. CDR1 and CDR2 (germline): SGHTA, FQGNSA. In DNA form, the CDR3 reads TGTGCCAGCAGCACGCAGGGGTGGACTGAAGCTTTCTTT. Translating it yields CASSTQGWTEAFF. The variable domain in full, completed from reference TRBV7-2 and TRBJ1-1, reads GAGVSQSPSNKVTEKGKDVELRCDPISGHTALYWYRQSLGQGLEFLIYFQGNSAPDKSGLPSDRFSAERTGGSVSTLTIQRTQQEDSAVYLCASSTQGWTEAFFGQGTRLTVV.

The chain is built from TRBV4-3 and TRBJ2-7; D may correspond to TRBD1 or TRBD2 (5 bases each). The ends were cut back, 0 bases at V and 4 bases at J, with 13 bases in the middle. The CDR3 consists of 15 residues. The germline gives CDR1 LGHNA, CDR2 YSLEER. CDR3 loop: CASSQDWGSGYEQYF. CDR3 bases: TGCGCCAGCAGCCAAGATTGGGGGAGCGGTTACGAGCAGTACTTC.

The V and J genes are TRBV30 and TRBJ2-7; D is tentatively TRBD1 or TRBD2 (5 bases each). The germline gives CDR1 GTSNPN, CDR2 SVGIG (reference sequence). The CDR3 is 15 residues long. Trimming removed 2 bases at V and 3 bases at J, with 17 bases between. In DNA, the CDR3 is TGTGCCTGGAGTCTGAGGGGACGTCCCGACTACGAGCAGTACTTC. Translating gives CAWSLRGRPDYEQYF. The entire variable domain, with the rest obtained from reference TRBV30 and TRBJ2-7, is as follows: SQTIHQWPATLVQPVGSPLSLECTVEGTSNPNLYWYRQAAGRGLQLLFYSVGIGQISSEVPQNLSASRPQDRQFILSSKKLLLSDSGFYLCAWSLRGRPDYEQYFGPGTRLTVT.

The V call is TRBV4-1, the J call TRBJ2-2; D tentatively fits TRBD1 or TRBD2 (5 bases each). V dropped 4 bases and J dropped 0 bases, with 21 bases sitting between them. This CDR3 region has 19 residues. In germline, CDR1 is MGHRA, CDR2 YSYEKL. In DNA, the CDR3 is TGCGCCAGCAGCCGCTCGGACTTAACCTTGGGGGCGAACACCGGGGAGCTGTTTTTT. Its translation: CASSRSDLTLGANTGELFF.

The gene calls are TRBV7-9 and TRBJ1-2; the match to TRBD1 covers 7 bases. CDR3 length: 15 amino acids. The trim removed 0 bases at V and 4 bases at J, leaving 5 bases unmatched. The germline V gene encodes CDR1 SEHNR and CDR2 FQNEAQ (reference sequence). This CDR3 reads CASSLAGTGAYGYTF. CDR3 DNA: TGTGCCAGCAGCTTAGCAGGAACAGGGGCCTATGGCTACACCTTC.

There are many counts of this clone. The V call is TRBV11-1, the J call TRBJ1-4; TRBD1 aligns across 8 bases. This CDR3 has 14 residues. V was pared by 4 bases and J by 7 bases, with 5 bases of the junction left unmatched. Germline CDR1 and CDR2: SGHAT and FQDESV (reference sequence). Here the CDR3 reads CASSSQGAGEKLFF. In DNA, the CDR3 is TGTGCCAGCAGCTCCCAGGGGGCCGGTGAAAAACTGTTTTTT. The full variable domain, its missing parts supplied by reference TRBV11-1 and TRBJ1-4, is EAEVAQSPRYKITEKSQAVAFWCDPISGHATLYWYRQILGQGPELLVQFQDESVVDDSQLPKDRFSAERLKGVDSTLKIQPAELGDSAMYLCASSSQGAGEKLFFGSGTQLSVL.

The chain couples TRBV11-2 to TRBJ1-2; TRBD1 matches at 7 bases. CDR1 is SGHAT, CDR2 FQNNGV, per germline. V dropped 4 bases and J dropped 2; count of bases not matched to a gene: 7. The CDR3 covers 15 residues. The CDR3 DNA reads TGTGCCAGCAGCTCCCACAGGGGACCAAACTATGGCTACACCTTC. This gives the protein CASSSHRGPNYGYTF.

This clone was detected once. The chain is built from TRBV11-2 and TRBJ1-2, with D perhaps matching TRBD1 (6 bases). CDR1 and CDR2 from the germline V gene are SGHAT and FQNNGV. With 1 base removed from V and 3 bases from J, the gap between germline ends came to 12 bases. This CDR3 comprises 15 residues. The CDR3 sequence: CASSLGDIPYYGYTF. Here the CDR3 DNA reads TGTGCCAGCAGCTTAGGGGACATCCCCTACTATGGCTACACCTTC.

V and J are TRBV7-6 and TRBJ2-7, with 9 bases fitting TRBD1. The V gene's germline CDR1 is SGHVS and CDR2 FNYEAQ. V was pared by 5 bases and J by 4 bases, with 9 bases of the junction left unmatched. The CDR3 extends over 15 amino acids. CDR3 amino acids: CASSPNRGLTYEQYF. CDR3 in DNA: TGTGCCAGCAGCCCGAACAGGGGGCTTACTTACGAGCAGTACTTC.

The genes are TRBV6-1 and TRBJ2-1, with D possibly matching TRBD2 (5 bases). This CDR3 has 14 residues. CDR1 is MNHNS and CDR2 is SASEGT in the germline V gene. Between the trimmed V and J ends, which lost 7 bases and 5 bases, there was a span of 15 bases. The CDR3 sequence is CASTRDNLNNEQFF. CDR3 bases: TGTGCCAGCACCCGGGATAACTTAAACAATGAGCAGTTCTTC.

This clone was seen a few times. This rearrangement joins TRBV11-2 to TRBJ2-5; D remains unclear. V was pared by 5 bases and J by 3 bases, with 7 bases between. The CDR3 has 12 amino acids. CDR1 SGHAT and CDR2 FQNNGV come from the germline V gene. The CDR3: CASSQEKETQYF. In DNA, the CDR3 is TGTGCCAGCAGCCAGGAAAAAGAGACCCAGTACTTC.